Sequencing of this T cell receptor (beta chain) was carried out in a study of T cell changes during pregnancy in multiple sclerosis. Germline CDR1 SGHTA, CDR2 FQGTGA. The CDR3 runs to 13 residues. J gave up 6 bases and V 8 bases, and 7 bases lay outside the gene matches. Repertoires were generated with immunoSEQ multiplex PCR, while TCRdb's copy carries only in-frame clones and drops some. The data show tens of thousands of clones, roughly nine tenths seen once. This receptor was identified in a female donor with multiple sclerosis, enrolled in a pregnancy study. The chain joins TRBV7-3 to TRBJ2-1, with TRBD2 matching 7 bases. Material: CD8+ T cells from peripheral blood mononuclear cells, obtained before pregnancy. Written as DNA, the CDR3 is TGTGCCAGCGCGTTGTCTAGCGGCAATGAGCAGTTCTTC. Protein sequence: CASALSSGNEQFF. Full variable domain (rest looked up from reference TRBV7-3 and TRBJ2-1): GAGVSQTPSNKVTEKGKYVELRCDPISGHTALYWYRQSLGQGPEFLIYFQGTGAADDSGLPNDRFFAVRPEGSVSTLKIQRTERGDSAVYLCASALSSGNEQFFGPGTRLTVL.